This T cell receptor beta chain was retrieved from a study of blood T cell repertoires in COVID-19. Assay: immunoSEQ multiplex PCR; the TCRdb copy retains only in-frame clones and omits some. The table lists some 410,000 clones, 70% to 90% of them singletons. The V segment lost 4 bases and the J segment 9 bases; nucleotides outside the gene matches: 7. This CDR3 spans 15 amino acids. Per the germline V gene, CDR1 is LNHDA and CDR2 is SQIVND (reference sequence). This chain links TRBV19 with TRBJ1-6; 9 bases agree with TRBD1. The clonotype comes from a woman aged 25 to 39 with acute COVID-19. Sequenced sample: PBMCs or T cells enriched from blood (not recorded which). The CDR3 DNA reads TGTGCCAGTAGTAGCGCGGACAGGGGCGGTTCACCCCTCCACTTT. The encoded protein is CASSSADRGGSPLHF.